Listed here are 14 T cell receptor beta chains from one sample, sequenced in a study of regulatory T cells in long-lasting Graves disease. The sample's time point: persistent/refractory GD, antithyroid drugs over 5 years with positive TRAb. Extracted PBMC RNA gave rise to the TCR library. Assembly of TCR beta libraries relied on iRepertoire HTBI primers together with Arm-PCR of CDR3 regions. Each CDR3 protein gets one entry after TCRdb re-called the multiplex PCR reads with MiXCR. The sample yields some 330,000 distinct CDR3 sequences, 20% to 25% seen once. Specimen: peripheral blood mononuclear cells (PBMCs), collected when the disease was refractory, from a patient treated with antithyroid drugs. These receptors were obtained from a woman between 35 and 50 years old with Graves disease.

This clonotype was found many times. The J gene is TRBJ2-7, the V gene TRBV28, with no clear D. There are 14 residues in the CDR3. The V gene's germline CDR1 is MDHEN and CDR2 SYDVKM. V was shortened by 5 bases and J by 3 bases, with 14 bases between the two germline ends. The CDR3 DNA reads TGTGCCAGCAGTCCGTACCTCGGGCTCTACGAGCAGTACTTC. It encodes CASSPYLGLYEQYF. The complete variable domain, with remaining parts taken from reference TRBV28 and TRBJ2-7, reads DVKVTQSSRYLVKRTGEKVFLECVQDMDHENMFWYRQDPGLGLRLIYFSYDVKMKEKGDIPEGYSVSREKKERFSLILESASTNQTSMYLCASSPYLGLYEQYFGPGTRLTVT.

The table lists this clonotype with a few counts. The rearrangement uses TRBV7-8 and TRBJ2-2; TRBD2 aligns across 7 bases. Germline-derived CDR1 and CDR2 are SGHVS and FQNEAQ. J was trimmed by 4 bases and V by 6 bases; bases with no gene match: 11. The CDR3 has 16 residues. CDR3 DNA: TGTGCCAGCAGAAAGTTAGCCGGACTAGGCACCGGGGAGCTGTTTTTT. This gives the protein CASRKLAGLGTGELFF.

This clonotype appeared a few times. The rearrangement uses TRBV20-1 and TRBJ2-7; no firm D call. This CDR3 region has 14 residues. Trimming removed 5 bases at V and 3 bases at J, with 17 bases between. The germline gives CDR1 DFQATT, CDR2 SNEGSKA (reference sequence). CDR3 sequence: CSALRSNLNYEQYF. The CDR3 bases are TGCAGTGCTCTTAGGTCCAACCTAAACTACGAGCAGTACTTC.

This clonotype has more than one count but fewer than ten. The chain has TRBV7-9 and TRBJ2-1; a weak D match, TRBD2 (5 bases). The CDR3 totals 13 residues. The V and J ends lost 5 bases and 14 bases respectively, with 19 bases between them. CDR1 is SEHNR, CDR2 FQNEAQ, per germline (reference sequence). This CDR3 reads CASSLSRVEGEFF. The CDR3 DNA follows: TGTGCCAGCAGCCTTTCTCGTGTAGAGGGTGAGTTCTTC.

This clonotype was detected many times. V and J are TRBV20-1 and TRBJ2-5; D uncertain. V was trimmed by 3 bases and J by 3 bases, leaving 11 bases between them. The CDR3 is made up of 13 amino acids. Germline V gene sequence: CDR1 DFQATT, CDR2 SNEGSKA (reference sequence). CDR3 nucleotide sequence: TGCAGTGCTAGTTGGGCCACCAAAGAGACCCAGTACTTC. It specifies CSASWATKETQYF.

The chain links TRBV29-1 to TRBJ2-7, with TRBD1 matching 7 bases. CDR3 length: 15 amino acids. V trimming: 7 bases; J trimming: 5 bases; junction bases outside the gene matches: 17. Germline values: CDR1 SQVTM, CDR2 ANQGSEA. DNA for the CDR3: TGCAGCGGCATTTTTCCGGGACAGAGTCTAGACGAGCAGTACTTC. As protein: CSGIFPGQSLDEQYF.

This clonotype turned up a few times. The CDR3 bases are TGTGCCAGCAGCTTAGTGGCCGGGACAGGGAGCTTTGAAAAACTGTTTTTT. It specifies CASSLVAGTGSFEKLFF. The rearrangement joins TRBV7-8 to TRBJ1-4, with TRBD1 matching over 9 bases. With 1 base clipped from V and 7 bases from J, the junction kept 10 bases outside the gene matches. CDR3 length: 17 amino acids. Germline values: CDR1 SGHVS, CDR2 FQNEAQ.

For this clonotype: Since a much larger clone is just one base distant, this may be a read error. J is TRBJ1-1 and V is TRBV28, with no clear D. The CDR3 totals 16 residues. Germline V CDR1 and CDR2: MDHEN, SYDVKM. V dropped 2 bases and J dropped 4 bases, with 17 bases sitting between them. CDR3 nucleotide sequence: TGTGCCAGCAGTTTAGCGGCAGCTACCCTGAGCACTGAAGCTTTCTTT. Protein: CASSLAAATLSTEAFF.

The chain is built from TRBV5-1 and TRBJ1-3; 8 bases are shared with TRBD1. The CDR3 has 15 amino acids. CDR1 and CDR2 from the germline V gene are SGHRS and YFSETQ. After removal of 2 bases from V and 4 bases from J, the junction contained 5 bases not matched to a gene. CDR3 in DNA: TGCGCCAGCAGCTTTCAGGGGGCGCAAGGAAACACCATATATTTT. Encoded protein: CASSFQGAQGNTIYF.

DNA of the CDR3: TGTGCCAGTAGTATATACAGGCAAGAGACCCAGTACTTC. Its protein product is CASSIYRQETQYF. This chain joins TRBV19 and TRBJ2-5; perhaps TRBD1 as D (5 bases). The CDR3 is 13 amino acids. Trimming stripped 2 bases from V and 2 bases from J, with 6 bases between. Germline V CDR1 and CDR2: LNHDA, SQIVND (reference sequence).

This clonotype was counted a single time. The chain combines TRBV4-1 with TRBJ1-1, with TRBD1 as a possible D gene (5 bases). The V and J ends lost 9 bases and 7 bases respectively, with 27 bases between them. Germline assignment: CDR1 MGHRA and CDR2 YSYEKL. The CDR3 is 16 residues long. CDR3 coding DNA: TGCGCCAGTGGAATAAATCACAGGAGGGGTGTCTATGAAGCTTTCTTT. It yields the protein CASGINHRRGVYEAFF.

The J gene is TRBJ2-5, the V gene TRBV11-2; TRBD1 or TRBD2 may be the D gene (5 bases each). CDR1 and CDR2 from the germline V gene are SGHAT and FQNNGV. The CDR3 length is 15 residues. Trimming took off 5 bases at V and 5 bases at J, with 18 bases between the two ends. The chain's CDR3 is CASSRGPGKGETQYF. The CDR3 coding sequence is TGTGCCAGCAGCCGGGGCCCGGGAAAGGGGGAGACCCAGTACTTC.

This chain connects TRBV5-1 to TRBJ1-5; D is unresolved. The V end was cut by 0 bases, the J end by 9 bases, with 13 bases between. This CDR3 is built from 14 residues. Looked up from germline, CDR1 is SGHRS and CDR2 is YFSETQ. The CDR3 region has the DNA TGCGCCAGCAGCTTGGATCCAGGCTTAGGGCCCCAGCATTTT. This sequence encodes CASSLDPGLGPQHF.

The table lists this clonotype with many counts. The genes are TRBV20-1 and TRBJ1-6, with a weak D call TRBD1 (5 bases). This CDR3 has 15 residues. Trimming pared 3 bases from V and 5 bases from J, leaving 14 bases between. Germline V CDR1 and CDR2: DFQATT, SNEGSKA (reference sequence). Here the CDR3 DNA reads TGCAGTGCTAGTATAGGTGGCAGGGATAATTCACCCCTCCACTTT. Protein product: CSASIGGRDNSPLHF.